This passage covers 30 T cell receptor beta chains from one sample sequenced in a study of blood T cell repertoires in COVID-19. Sequenced by immunoSEQ multiplex PCR; TCRdb stores in-frame clones only, minus some. The sample consists of approximately 200,000 clones, 70% to 90% of them appearing once. Specimen: peripheral blood. Source of these receptors: a woman aged 30 to 39 with acute or convalescent COVID-19.

This rearrangement joins TRBV4-2 to TRBJ2-7; D perhaps matches TRBD1 (5 bases). V lost 1 base and J lost 4, with 11 bases in between. There are 14 residues in the CDR3. Germline assignment: CDR1 LGHNA and CDR2 YNFKEQ. CDR3 bases: TGTGCCAGCAGCCAAGTTGCACAGGAGTACGAGCAGTACTTC. As protein: CASSQVAQEYEQYF.

The V call is TRBV5-1, the J call TRBJ1-2; the match to TRBD1 covers 9 bases. J was trimmed by 6 bases and V by 1 base; bases with no gene match: 19. The CDR3 runs 19 residues. CDR1 is SGHRS and CDR2 is YFSETQ in the germline V gene. CDR3 coding DNA: TGCGCCAGCAGCTTGTTTCTTTCGGGACAGGGCCCCTCTCCGGATGGCTACACCTTC. It translates to CASSLFLSGQGPSPDGYTF.

The CDR3 DNA reads TGTGCCAGCAAAGCGGGAGGGTTAGGCACCGGGGAGCTGTTTTTT. This translates into CASKAGGLGTGELFF. The chain joins TRBV9 to TRBJ2-2, with 10 positions matching TRBD2. V shed 6 bases and J 4 bases; nucleotides not matched to a gene: 6. Germline CDR1 reads SGDLS; CDR2 reads YYNGEE. The CDR3 covers 15 residues.

The gene calls are TRBV7-9 and TRBJ2-1; 11 bases match TRBD2. Germline V gene sequence: CDR1 SEHNR, CDR2 FQNEAQ (reference sequence). This CDR3 has 16 amino acids. Trimming at V came to 6 bases and at J to 1 base, leaving 5 bases not matched to a gene. The CDR3 nucleotides are TGTGCCAGCAGTTCAACTAGCGGGAGATCCTACAATGAGCAGTTCTTC. Translated: CASSSTSGRSYNEQFF.

DNA of the CDR3: TGTGCCAGCAGCGTAGATTACGGACTAGCGGGAGGGCCGCTGGAGCAGTATTTT. Protein sequence: CASSVDYGLAGGPLEQYF. The V call is TRBV9, the J call TRBJ2-3, with 15 bases that match TRBD2. V shed 0 bases, J shed 11 bases, and the junction held 13 bases outside the gene matches. Germline assignment: CDR1 SGDLS and CDR2 YYNGEE. CDR3 length: 18 residues. Looking up the rest from reference TRBV9 and TRBJ2-3 gives the full variable domain: DSGVTQTPKHLITATGQRVTLRCSPRSGDLSVYWYQQSLDQGLQFLIQYYNGEERAKGNILERFSAQQFPDLHSELNLSSLELGDSALYFCASSVDYGLAGGPLEQYFGPGTRLTVL.

This chain uses TRBV2 with TRBJ1-1; D is undetermined. V dropped 10 bases and J dropped 0 bases, with 18 bases sitting between them. The germline V gene encodes CDR1 SNHLY and CDR2 FYNNEI. The CDR3 extends over 15 amino acids. CDR3 sequence (DNA): TGTGCCATAGTCCTCAACCGATACTTGAACACTGAAGCTTTCTTT. This translates into CAIVLNRYLNTEAFF. The full variable domain, with the rest looked up from reference TRBV2 and TRBJ1-1, is EPEVTQTPSHQVTQMGQEVILRCVPISNHLYFYWYRQILGQKVEFLVSFYNNEISEKSEIFDDQFSVERPDGSNFTLKIRSTKLEDSAMYFCAIVLNRYLNTEAFFGQGTRLTVV.

With regard to this clone: At one end the junction does not follow the germline gene, possibly because of a read error. This rearrangement joins TRBV11-2 to TRBJ2-7; 12 bases are a match to TRBD2. Germline values: CDR1 SGHAT, CDR2 FQNNGV. The CDR3 runs to 13 residues. The CDR3 sequence is CASSLEPGTSGSF. The CDR3 DNA is TGTGCCAGCAGCTTAGAACCCGGGACTAGCGGGTCCTTC.

The J gene is TRBJ1-1, the V gene TRBV5-6; D is unclear. CDR3 length equals 15 residues. The V gene's germline CDR1 is SGHDT and CDR2 YYEEEE. V lost 2 bases, J lost 2 bases, and 13 bases lay in between. CDR3 amino acids: CASSFLGRDNTEAFF. CDR3 DNA: TGTGCCAGCAGCTTCCTAGGGAGGGATAACACTGAAGCTTTCTTT.

This chain joins TRBV28 and TRBJ1-6; no definite D call. The V end was cut by 3 bases, the J end by 9 bases, with 9 bases between. The CDR3 length is 13 residues. Looked up from germline, CDR1 is MDHEN and CDR2 is SYDVKM. The CDR3 sequence: CASSLRDASPLHF. The CDR3 DNA follows: TGTGCCAGCAGTTTGAGAGATGCTTCACCCCTCCACTTT.

V is TRBV18 and J is TRBJ1-2; 7 bases match TRBD1. J was trimmed by 3 bases and V by 3 bases; bases with no gene match: 4. Germline lookup yields CDR1 KGHSH and CDR2 LQKENI. The CDR3 loop spans 14 amino acids. CDR3 nucleotides: TGTGCCAGCTCACCCACCGGACAGGACTATGGCTACACCTTC. This encodes CASSPTGQDYGYTF. Full variable domain (rest looked up from reference TRBV18 and TRBJ1-2): NAGVMQNPRHLVRRRGQEARLRCSPMKGHSHVYWYRQLPEEGLKFMVYLQKENIIDESGMPKERFSAEFPKEGPSILRIQQVVRGDSAAYFCASSPTGQDYGYTFGSGTRLTVV.

This clone was seen once. CDR3 residues: CASMRVLEAFF. CDR3 DNA: TGTGCCAGCATGAGGGTTCTGGAAGCTTTCTTT. The rearrangement uses TRBV28 and TRBJ1-1; D is unresolved. Deletions cut 7 bases from V and 8 bases from J, with 11 bases between. Per germline, CDR1 MDHEN and CDR2 SYDVKM. The CDR3 covers 11 residues.

This chain joins TRBV9 and TRBJ2-3; 8 bases align to TRBD2. There are 16 residues in the CDR3. The germline V gene encodes CDR1 SGDLS and CDR2 YYNGEE. Trimming at V came to 3 bases and at J to 2 bases, leaving 8 bases not matched to a gene. The CDR3 protein is CASSEASGYNTDTQYF. In DNA, the CDR3 is TGTGCCAGCAGCGAGGCTAGCGGGTATAACACAGATACGCAGTATTTT.

V is TRBV11-1 and J is TRBJ1-2; 8 nucleotides agree with TRBD1. V dropped 3 bases and J dropped 10; count of bases not matched to a gene: 7. The CDR3 contains 13 residues. Germline CDR1 is SGHAT and CDR2 is FQDESV (reference sequence). CDR3 protein: CASSFGQGLIYTF. The CDR3 nucleotides are TGTGCCAGCAGCTTCGGACAGGGACTAATCTACACCTTC.

The V call is TRBV27, the J call TRBJ1-6, with D possibly matching TRBD1 (5 bases). Germline V gene sequence: CDR1 MNHEY, CDR2 SMNVEV (reference sequence). The CDR3 totals 13 residues. V lost 8 bases, J lost 7 bases, and 12 bases lay in between. CDR3 in amino acids: CASASQGNSPLHF. The CDR3 nucleotides read TGTGCCAGCGCAAGTCAGGGAAATTCACCCCTCCACTTT.

This chain joins TRBV13 and TRBJ1-2, with no clear D. There are 12 residues in the CDR3. Trimming removed 4 bases from V and 7 bases from J, with 10 bases in between. Germline V gives CDR1 PRHDT, CDR2 FYEKMQ (reference sequence). The CDR3 sequence: CASSSRPGGYTF. DNA of the CDR3: TGTGCCAGCAGCTCAAGACCGGGTGGCTACACCTTC. Looking up the rest from reference TRBV13 and TRBJ1-2 gives the full variable domain: AAGVIQSPRHLIKEKRETATLKCYPIPRHDTVYWYQQGPGQDPQFLISFYEKMQSDKGSIPDRFSAQQFSDYHSELNMSSLELGDSALYFCASSSRPGGYTFGSGTRLTVV.

The CDR3 DNA follows: TGTGCCAGCAGCGAGGGGACACACTATGGCTACACCTTC. As protein: CASSEGTHYGYTF. The rearrangement joins TRBV9 to TRBJ1-2; TRBD1 is a possible D gene (6 bases). The CDR3 consists of 13 residues. V lost 3 bases and J 3 bases, leaving 9 bases between the germline ends. Germline CDR1 and CDR2: SGDLS and YYNGEE.

The rearrangement joins TRBV10-3 to TRBJ1-1, with D possibly TRBD1 on 5 matching bases. The CDR3 sequence is 13 residues long. Trimming cost V 7 bases and J 1 base, with 10 bases left between them. Germline V gene lookup returns CDR1 ENHRY and CDR2 SYGVKD. The CDR3 DNA reads TGTGCCATCAACAGGACCCCGAACACTGAAGCTTTCTTT. The encoded protein is CAINRTPNTEAFF.

The chain carries TRBV6-5 and TRBJ1-2; weak D call: TRBD1 (5 bases). This CDR3 is 14 amino acids long. In germline, CDR1 is MNHEY, CDR2 SVGAGI. The V and J ends lost 7 bases and 2 bases respectively, with 14 bases between them. The DNA for the CDR3 is TGTGCCAGCATGACAGAGAGCTCAAACTATGGCTACACCTTC. Translating it yields CASMTESSNYGYTF.

The chain links TRBV9 to TRBJ2-7; 9 bases are a match to TRBD2. CDR3 size: 15 residues. The germline CDR1 and CDR2 sequences are SGDLS and YYNGEE. J lost 4 bases, V lost 0 bases, and 5 bases had no gene match. DNA of the CDR3: TGTGCCAGCAGCGTAGAAACTAGCGGGCTGTACGAGCAGTACTTC. Translated, it gives CASSVETSGLYEQYF.

The chain is built from TRBV24-1 and TRBJ2-7; 8 bases are a match to TRBD2. CDR1 and CDR2 from the germline V gene are KGHDR and SFDVKD. The CDR3 spans 11 residues. V lost 9 bases and J lost 5; bases outside the gene matches: 2. CDR3 sequence (DNA): TGTGCCACCCGGGAGGGAGACGAGCAGTACTTC. Translated, it gives CATREGDEQYF.

The chain has TRBV11-2 and TRBJ1-2; tentative D call: TRBD1 (6 bases). The germline CDR1 and CDR2 sequences are SGHAT and FQNNGV. CDR3 length: 13 amino acids. Trimming stripped 2 bases from V and 7 bases from J, with 11 bases between. CDR3 in amino acids: CASSLSFRGGYTF. In DNA, the CDR3 is TGTGCCAGCAGCTTATCCTTCAGGGGTGGCTACACCTTC.

As for this clone: Other nucleotide sequences from this sample produce the same CDR3. V and J are TRBV11-2 and TRBJ1-6; D unclear. Trimming shortened V by 1 base and J by 9 bases, and 4 bases separated the two germline ends. From germline, CDR1 is SGHAT and CDR2 FQNNGV. The CDR3 spans 12 residues. The CDR3 DNA is TGTGCCAGCAGCTTAGCATTTTCACCCCTCCACTTT. It specifies CASSLAFSPLHF.

V gene TRBV2 combines with J gene TRBJ2-3, with 8 bases fitting TRBD2. Per the germline V gene, CDR1 is SNHLY and CDR2 is FYNNEI. V lost 4 bases, J lost 2 bases, and 5 bases stayed unmatched. The CDR3 has 15 residues. The CDR3 here is CASSGLASLTDTQYF. The CDR3 DNA reads as TGTGCCAGCAGTGGACTAGCGAGCCTCACAGATACGCAGTATTTT.

The chain carries TRBV27 and TRBJ2-2; 11 positions agree with TRBD2. CDR3 length equals 14 residues. Germline trimming cut 4 bases from V and 7 bases from J; bases unmatched to any gene: 2. Germline CDR1 MNHEY, CDR2 SMNVEV (reference sequence). The CDR3 DNA reads as TGTGCCAGCAGTTGGGGACTAGCGGTCGGGGAGCTGTTTTTT. Encoded protein: CASSWGLAVGELFF.

V is TRBV2 and J is TRBJ2-2; TRBD2 might be the D (6 bases). CDR1 and CDR2 from the germline V gene are SNHLY and FYNNEI. The CDR3 totals 10 residues. V dropped 8 bases and J dropped 8 bases, with 6 bases sitting between them. The CDR3 loop is CASLAGELFF. In DNA, the CDR3 is TGTGCCAGCCTAGCGGGGGAGCTGTTTTTT.

The chain uses TRBV12-3 or TRBV12-4 and TRBJ2-1; D not resolved. Trimming took off 3 bases at V and 4 bases at J, with 4 bases between the two ends. The CDR3 has 12 residues. CDR3 bases: TGTGCCAGCAGTTTCGAGTACAATGAGCAGTTCTTC. Amino acid sequence: CASSFEYNEQFF.

There are a few counts of this clone. V and J are TRBV2 and TRBJ2-5, with D possibly matching TRBD2 (6 bases). Between the trimmed V and J ends, which lost 7 bases and 2 bases, there was a span of 8 bases. The germline gives CDR1 SNHLY, CDR2 FYNNEI. The CDR3 has 12 residues. CDR3 loop: CASTGVQETQYF. The DNA of the CDR3 is TGTGCCAGCACGGGGGTACAAGAGACCCAGTACTTC.

The J gene is TRBJ1-5, the V gene TRBV3-1 (or the pseudogene TRBV3-2); D is possibly TRBD1 (5 bases). CDR1 LGHDT and CDR2 YNNKEL come from the germline V gene (reference sequence). CDR3 length equals 12 residues. Trimming took off 11 bases at V and 6 bases at J, with 14 bases between the two ends. CDR3 nucleotides: TGTGCCGGAGGGACGCGAGGTCAGCCCCAGCATTTT. This gives the protein CAGGTRGQPQHF.

The V gene is TRBV7-9, the J gene TRBJ1-5; a possible D gene is TRBD1 (5 bases). The CDR3 spans 14 residues. V shed 0 bases and J shed 5 bases, with 8 bases lying between them. Germline-derived CDR1 and CDR2 are SEHNR and FQNEAQ (reference sequence). Here the CDR3 DNA reads TGTGCCAGCAGCTTAGCGGGGGGGGATCAGCCCCAGCATTTT. Translated, it gives CASSLAGGDQPQHF.

This chain links TRBV28 with TRBJ2-3; no definite D call. CDR1 MDHEN and CDR2 SYDVKM come from the germline V gene. Trimming took 8 bases from V and 8 from J, leaving 5 bases between them. The CDR3 is made up of 9 amino acids. CDR3 nucleotides: TGTGCCAGCCCCATTACGCAGTATTTT. Encoded protein: CASPITQYF.